The sequence of this T cell receptor beta chain was determined in a study of blood T cell repertoires in COVID-19. The overall study: COVID-19 samples from acute and convalescent phases originated in the United States, Italy and Spain.

The repertoire was sequenced with immunoSEQ multiplex PCR; TCRdb's copy has only in-frame clones and lacks some. The sample has more than 250,000 clones, more than 75% seen once. Trimming took off 6 bases at V and 1 base at J, with 9 bases between the two ends. Looked up from germline, CDR1 is KGHSH and CDR2 is LQKENI. There are 13 residues in the CDR3. The sample consisted of peripheral blood. This clonotype originated in a man aged 45 to 65 with active or convalescent COVID-19. The chain uses TRBV18 and TRBJ1-1, with D tentatively TRBD1 (6 bases). CDR3 region: CASSQQGNTEAFF. The CDR3 coding sequence is TGTGCCAGCTCTCAACAGGGGAACACTGAAGCTTTCTTT. The variable domain in full, with the rest retrieved from reference TRBV18 and TRBJ1-1, is NAGVMQNPRHLVRRRGQEARLRCSPMKGHSHVYWYRQLPEEGLKFMVYLQKENIIDESGMPKERFSAEFPKEGPSILRIQQVVRGDSAAYFCASSQQGNTEAFFGQGTRLTVV.